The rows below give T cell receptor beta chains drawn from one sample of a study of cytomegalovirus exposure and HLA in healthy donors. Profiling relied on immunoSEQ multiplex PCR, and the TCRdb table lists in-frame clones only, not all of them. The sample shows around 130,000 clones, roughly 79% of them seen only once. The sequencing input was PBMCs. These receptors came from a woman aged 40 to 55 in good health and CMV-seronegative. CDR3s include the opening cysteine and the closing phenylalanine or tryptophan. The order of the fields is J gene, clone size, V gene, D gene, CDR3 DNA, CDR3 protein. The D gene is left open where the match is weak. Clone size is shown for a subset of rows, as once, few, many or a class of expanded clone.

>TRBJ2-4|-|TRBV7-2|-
TGTGCCAGCTCTAAAACGGAGGAAAACATTCAGTACTTC
CASSKTEENIQYF
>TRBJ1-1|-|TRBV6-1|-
TGTGCCAGCAGTGAAAGGGGGGGGCGAAGGACTGAAGCTTTCTTT
CASSERGGRRTEAFF
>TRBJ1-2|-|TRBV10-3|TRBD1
TGTGCCATCAGTGAGGTTCGACAAGGGGGCGCCGGCTATGGCTACACCTTC
CAISEVRQGGAGYGYTF
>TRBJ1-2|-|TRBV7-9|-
TGTGCCAGCAGCTTTGACAGAAACTATGGCTACACCTTC
CASSFDRNYGYTF
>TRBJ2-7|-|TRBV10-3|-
TGTGCCATCAGTGAGTCGATAGCTGGCTACGAGCAGTACTTC
CAISESIAGYEQYF
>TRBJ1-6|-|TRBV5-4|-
TGTGCCAGCAGCCTAGGGACTGAGGGAAAAAATTCACCCCTCCACTTT
CASSLGTEGKNSPLHF
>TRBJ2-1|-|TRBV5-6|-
TGTGCCAGCAGCTCGGTTTCCTACAATGAGCAGTTCTTC
CASSSVSYNEQFF
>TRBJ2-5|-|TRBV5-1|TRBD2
TGCGCCAGCAGTACCAATGGACTAGCGAGGTACTTC
CASSTNGLARYF
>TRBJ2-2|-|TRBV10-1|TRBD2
TGCGCCAGCAGTGAGTCGGGACTAGCGAACACCGGGGAGCTGTTTTTT
CASSESGLANTGELFF
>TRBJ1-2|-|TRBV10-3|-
TGTGCCACCATGGCGGGGGCGGGCTATGGCTACACCTTC
CATMAGAGYGYTF
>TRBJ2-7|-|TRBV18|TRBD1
TGTGCCAGCTCACTCACCGGGACAGGGATCTACGAGCAGTACTTC
CASSLTGTGIYEQYF
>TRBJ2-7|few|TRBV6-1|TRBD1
TGTGCCAGCACATCGAAGGACAGGGGAGCCTACGAGCAGTACTTC
CASTSKDRGAYEQYF
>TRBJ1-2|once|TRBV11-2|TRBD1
TGTGCCAGCAGTTTCCGGGACAGGGGTAGCTACACCTTC
CASSFRDRGSYTF
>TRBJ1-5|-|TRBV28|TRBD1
TGTGCCAGCAGTTTTTCGGGACAGGGGGTTATAGGCAATCAGCCCCAGCATTTT
CASSFSGQGVIGNQPQHF
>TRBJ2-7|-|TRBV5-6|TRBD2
TGTGCCAGCAGCTTCGGGACTACAGAGACGTACGAGCAGTACTTC
CASSFGTTETYEQYF
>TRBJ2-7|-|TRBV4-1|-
TGCGCCAGCAGCCAAGTGGCCAGTCCCTACGAGCAGTACTTC
CASSQVASPYEQYF
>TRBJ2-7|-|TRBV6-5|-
TGTGCCAGCAGCGGACACCCATACGAGCAGTACTTC
CASSGHPYEQYF
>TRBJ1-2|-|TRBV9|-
TGTGCCAGCAGCGTAACAGGGTGGGAAGGCTACACCTTC
CASSVTGWEGYTF
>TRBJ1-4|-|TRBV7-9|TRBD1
TGTGCCAGCAGCCGAATACAGGGGACAAATGAAAAACTGTTTTTT
CASSRIQGTNEKLFF
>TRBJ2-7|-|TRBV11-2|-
TGTGCCAGCAGCTTAAGCGGACAGCTCAGCTCCTACGAGCAGTACTTC
CASSLSGQLSSYEQYF
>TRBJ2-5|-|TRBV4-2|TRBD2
TGTGCCAGCAGCCAGAGGACTAGCGAGCAAGAGACCCAGTACTTC
CASSQRTSEQETQYF
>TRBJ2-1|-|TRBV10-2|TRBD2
TGCGCCAGCAGTGAGCCCAAAACTAGCGGGAGGGACAATGAGCAGTTCTTC
CASSEPKTSGRDNEQFF
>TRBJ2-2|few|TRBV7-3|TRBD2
TGTGCCAGCAGCAGGGAGGGTGGGGGCACCGGGGAGCTGTTTTTT
CASSREGGGTGELFF
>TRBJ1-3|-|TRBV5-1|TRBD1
TGCGCCAGCAGCGCGGGACAGGCTGGAAACACCATATATTTT
CASSAGQAGNTIYF
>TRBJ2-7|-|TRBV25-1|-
TGTGCCAGCAGTGAATCTCGAGTGGGCAGGTCCTACGAGCAGTACTTC
CASSESRVGRSYEQYF
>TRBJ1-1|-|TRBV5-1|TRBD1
TGCGCCAGCAGCGAGGGACAGGGGGGTACTGAAGCTTTCTTT
CASSEGQGGTEAFF
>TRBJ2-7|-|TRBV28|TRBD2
TGTGCCAGCAGTTTATGGCCTAGCGGGAGGGCCCACGAGCAGTACTTC
CASSLWPSGRAHEQYF
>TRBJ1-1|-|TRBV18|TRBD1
TGTGCCAGCTCAGACAGCACAGGGGGCACTGAAGCTTTCTTT
CASSDSTGGTEAFF
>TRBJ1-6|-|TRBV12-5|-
TGTGCTAGTGGTTTGGCCCCAAATTCACCCCTCCACTTT
CASGLAPNSPLHF